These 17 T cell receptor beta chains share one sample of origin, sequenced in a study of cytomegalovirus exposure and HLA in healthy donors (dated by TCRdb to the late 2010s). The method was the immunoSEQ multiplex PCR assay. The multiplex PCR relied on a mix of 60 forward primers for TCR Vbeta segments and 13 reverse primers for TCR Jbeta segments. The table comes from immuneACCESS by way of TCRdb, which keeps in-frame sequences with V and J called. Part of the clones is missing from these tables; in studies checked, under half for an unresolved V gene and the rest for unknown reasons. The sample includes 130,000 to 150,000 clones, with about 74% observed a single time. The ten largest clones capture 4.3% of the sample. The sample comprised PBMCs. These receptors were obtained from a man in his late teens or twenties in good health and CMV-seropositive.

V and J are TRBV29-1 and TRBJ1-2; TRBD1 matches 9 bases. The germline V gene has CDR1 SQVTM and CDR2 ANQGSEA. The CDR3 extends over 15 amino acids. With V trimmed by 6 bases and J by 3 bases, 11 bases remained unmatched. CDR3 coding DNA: TGCAGCGTGGTCCCCGGGACAGGGAGGTACTATGGCTACACCTTC. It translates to CSVVPGTGRYYGYTF.

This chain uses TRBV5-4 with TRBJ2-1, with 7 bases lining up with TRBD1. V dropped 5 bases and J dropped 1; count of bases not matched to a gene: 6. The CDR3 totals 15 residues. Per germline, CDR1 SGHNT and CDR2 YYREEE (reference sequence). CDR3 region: CASSQGDSSYNEQFF. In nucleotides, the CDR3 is TGTGCCAGCAGTCAAGGGGACAGTTCCTACAATGAGCAGTTCTTC.

As DNA, the CDR3 is TGCGCCAGCAGCCGATCGAAAAGCGGGGCGAGCTCCTACGAGCAGTACTTC. Translated: CASSRSKSGASSYEQYF. This chain links TRBV4-3 with TRBJ2-7; 7 bases align to TRBD2. The CDR3 sequence is 17 residues long. Germline trimming cut 4 bases from V and 0 bases from J; bases unmatched to any gene: 12. CDR1 and CDR2 from the germline V gene are LGHNA and YSLEER.

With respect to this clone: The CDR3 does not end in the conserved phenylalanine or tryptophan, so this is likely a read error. CDR3 in amino acids: CASRQGDGYTV. Here the CDR3 DNA reads TGTGCCAGCAGACAGGGGGATGGCTACACCGTC. The chain recombines TRBV6-5 with TRBJ1-2, with 8 bases identical to TRBD1. From germline, CDR1 is MNHEY and CDR2 SVGAGI. The V and J ends lost 6 bases and 6 bases, in that order; junction bases with no gene match: 0. This CDR3 has 11 residues.

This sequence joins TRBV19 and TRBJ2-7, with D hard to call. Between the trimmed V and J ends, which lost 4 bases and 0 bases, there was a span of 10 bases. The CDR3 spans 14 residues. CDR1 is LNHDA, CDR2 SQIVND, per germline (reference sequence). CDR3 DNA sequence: TGTGCCAGTAGTAATCGCATACACTCCTACGAGCAGTACTTC. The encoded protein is CASSNRIHSYEQYF. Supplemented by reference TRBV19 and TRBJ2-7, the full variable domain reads DGGITQSPKYLFRKEGQNVTLSCEQNLNHDAMYWYRQDPGQGLRLIYYSQIVNDFQKGDIAEGYSVSREKKESFPLTVTSAQKNPTAFYLCASSNRIHSYEQYFGPGTRLTVT.

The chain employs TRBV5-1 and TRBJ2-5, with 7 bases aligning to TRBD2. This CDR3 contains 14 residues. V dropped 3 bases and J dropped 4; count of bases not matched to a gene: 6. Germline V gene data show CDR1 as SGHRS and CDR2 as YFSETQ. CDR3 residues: CASSSPSGGETQYF. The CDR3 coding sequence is TGCGCCAGCAGCTCCCCTTCGGGGGGAGAGACCCAGTACTTC.

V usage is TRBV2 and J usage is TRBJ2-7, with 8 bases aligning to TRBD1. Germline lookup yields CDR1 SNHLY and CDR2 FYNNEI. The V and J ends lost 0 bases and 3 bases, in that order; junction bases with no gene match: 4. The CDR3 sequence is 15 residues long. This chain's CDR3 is CASSEAAGGFYEQYF. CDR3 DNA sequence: TGTGCCAGCAGTGAAGCGGCAGGGGGCTTCTACGAGCAGTACTTC.

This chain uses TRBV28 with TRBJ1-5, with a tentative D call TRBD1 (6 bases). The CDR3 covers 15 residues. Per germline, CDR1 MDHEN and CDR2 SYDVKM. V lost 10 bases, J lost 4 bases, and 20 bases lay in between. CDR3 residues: CATLKQGVSNQPQHF. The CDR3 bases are TGTGCCACCCTAAAACAGGGTGTTAGTAATCAGCCCCAGCATTTT.

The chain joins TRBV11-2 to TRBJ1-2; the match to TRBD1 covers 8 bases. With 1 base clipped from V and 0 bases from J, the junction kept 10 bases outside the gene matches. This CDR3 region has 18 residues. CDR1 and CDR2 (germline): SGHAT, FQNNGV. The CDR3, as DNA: TGTGCCAGCAGCTTAGGGGGTGGCAGGGGGCGAGCTAACTATGGCTACACCTTC. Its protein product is CASSLGGGRGRANYGYTF.

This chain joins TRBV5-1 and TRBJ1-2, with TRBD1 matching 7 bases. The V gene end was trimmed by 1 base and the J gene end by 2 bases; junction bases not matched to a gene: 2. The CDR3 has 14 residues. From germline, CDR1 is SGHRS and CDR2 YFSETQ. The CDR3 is CASSLTGANYGYTF. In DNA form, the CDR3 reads TGCGCCAGCAGCTTGACAGGGGCAAACTATGGCTACACCTTC.

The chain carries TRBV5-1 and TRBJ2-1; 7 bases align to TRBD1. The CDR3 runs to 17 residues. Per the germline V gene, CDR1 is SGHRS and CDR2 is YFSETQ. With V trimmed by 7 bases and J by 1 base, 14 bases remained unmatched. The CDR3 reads CASVEGAGLRSYNEQFF. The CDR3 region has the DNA TGCGCCAGCGTAGAGGGGGCCGGGCTTAGGTCCTACAATGAGCAGTTCTTC.

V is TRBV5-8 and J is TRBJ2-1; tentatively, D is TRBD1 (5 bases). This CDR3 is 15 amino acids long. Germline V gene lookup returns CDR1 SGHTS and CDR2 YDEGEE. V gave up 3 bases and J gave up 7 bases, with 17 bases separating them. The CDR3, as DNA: TGTGCCAGCAGCTATTCTTGGGTGGGGCGGAATGAGCAGTTCTTC. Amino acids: CASSYSWVGRNEQFF.

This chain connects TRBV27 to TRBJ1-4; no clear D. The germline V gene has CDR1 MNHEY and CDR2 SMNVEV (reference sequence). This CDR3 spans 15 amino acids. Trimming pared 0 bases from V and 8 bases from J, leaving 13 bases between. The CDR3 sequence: CASSLSWASWEKLFF. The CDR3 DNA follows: TGTGCCAGCAGTTTATCGTGGGCAAGTTGGGAAAAACTGTTTTTT.

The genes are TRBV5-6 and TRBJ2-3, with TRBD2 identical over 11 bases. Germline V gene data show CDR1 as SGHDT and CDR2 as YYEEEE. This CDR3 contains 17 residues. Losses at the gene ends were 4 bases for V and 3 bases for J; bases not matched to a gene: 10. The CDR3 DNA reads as TGTGCCAGCAGCCTCCCGACTAGCGGGATGTCGACAGATACGCAGTATTTT. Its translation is CASSLPTSGMSTDTQYF.

The CDR3 protein is CASSLAGGGTGELFF. The CDR3 bases are TGTGCCAGCAGCTTAGCGGGCGGGGGCACCGGGGAGCTGTTTTTT. V gene TRBV7-2 combines with J gene TRBJ2-2; TRBD2 matches at 7 bases. After removal of 0 bases from V and 4 bases from J, the junction contained 2 bases not matched to a gene. Germline values: CDR1 SGHTA, CDR2 FQGNSA. The CDR3 runs to 15 residues.

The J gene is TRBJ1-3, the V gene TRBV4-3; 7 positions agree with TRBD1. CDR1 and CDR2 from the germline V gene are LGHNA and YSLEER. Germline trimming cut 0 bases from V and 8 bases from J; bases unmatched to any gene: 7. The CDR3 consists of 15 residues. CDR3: CASSQDFARGDTIYF. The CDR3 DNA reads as TGCGCCAGCAGCCAAGATTTTGCCAGGGGGGACACCATATATTTT.

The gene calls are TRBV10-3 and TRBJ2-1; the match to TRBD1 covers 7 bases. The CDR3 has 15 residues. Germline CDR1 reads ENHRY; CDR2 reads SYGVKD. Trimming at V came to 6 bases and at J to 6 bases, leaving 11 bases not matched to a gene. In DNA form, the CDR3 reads TGTGCCATCAGGAGTAACAGGGGCCTGGGCAATGAGCAGTTCTTC. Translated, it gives CAIRSNRGLGNEQFF.